A selection of T cell receptor beta chains follows, all from one sample in a study of shared clonotypes between healthy human individuals. Profiling relied on immunoSEQ multiplex PCR, and the TCRdb table lists in-frame clones only, not all of them. Among hundreds of thousands of clones, over 65% were seen once, and the ten largest hold over 10%. Sequencing used PBMCs. The source of these receptors is a woman aged 35 to 49 in good health. Some clones in this sample may be carry-over from other donors' samples. Both conserved end residues are part of each CDR3. The order of the fields is clone size, V gene, D gene, J gene, CDR3 protein, CDR3 DNA. The D gene is left open where the match is weak. A clone size is listed for some rows: how often the clone was seen (once, few, many), or a class if it is expanded.

size: -
V: TRBV27
D: -
J: TRBJ1-2
CDR3: CASSLSMGQAYGYTF
DNA: TGTGCCAGCAGTTTATCGATGGGACAAGCCTATGGCTACACCTTC

size: many
V: TRBV28
D: -
J: TRBJ2-7
CDR3: CASSTAVGFPYEQYF
DNA: TGTGCCAGCAGCACCGCCGTGGGATTCCCCTACGAGCAGTACTTC

size: -
V: TRBV5-4
D: -
J: TRBJ1-1
CDR3: CASSLSWALNTEAFF
DNA: TGTGCCAGCAGCTTATCTTGGGCGCTGAACACTGAAGCTTTCTTT

size: -
V: TRBV5-6
D: TRBD1
J: TRBJ2-7
CDR3: CASSPGQGTRQYF
DNA: TGTGCCAGCAGCCCAGGACAGGGGACACGGCAGTACTTC

size: few
V: TRBV10-3
D: -
J: TRBJ1-1
CDR3: CATGDTEAFF
DNA: TGTGCCACCGGGGACACTGAAGCTTTCTTT

size: -
V: TRBV5-1
D: TRBD2
J: TRBJ2-7
CDR3: CASSLAGTSGTYEQYF
DNA: TGCGCCAGCAGCTTGGCCGGGACTAGCGGTACCTACGAGCAGTACTTC

size: once
V: TRBV15
D: TRBD1
J: TRBJ2-7
CDR3: CATRGQGQGEQYF
DNA: TGTGCCACCAGAGGACAGGGGCAGGGCGAGCAGTACTTC

size: -
V: TRBV18
D: -
J: TRBJ2-1
CDR3: CASSPDGFLSYNEQFF
DNA: TGTGCCAGCTCACCGGACGGGTTTCTCTCCTACAATGAGCAGTTCTTC

size: -
V: TRBV18
D: -
J: TRBJ1-2
CDR3: CASSPVGDGYTF
DNA: TGTGCCAGCTCACCGGTAGGGGACGGCTACACCTTC

size: -
V: TRBV27
D: TRBD2
J: TRBJ2-2
CDR3: CASSFLAGVSGELFF
DNA: TGTGCCAGCAGTTTCCTAGCGGGAGTCTCCGGGGAGCTGTTTTTT

size: -
V: TRBV4-1
D: TRBD2
J: TRBJ2-5
CDR3: CASSPGTSGSRETQYF
DNA: TGCGCCAGCAGCCCAGGGACTAGCGGGAGTAGGGAGACCCAGTACTTC

size: few
V: TRBV11-3
D: -
J: TRBJ2-1
CDR3: CASSLEAGSGEQFF
DNA: TGTGCCAGCAGCTTAGAGGCGGGTAGCGGTGAGCAGTTCTTC

size: once
V: TRBV9
D: -
J: TRBJ1-1
CDR3: CASERSSLNTEAFF
DNA: TGTGCCAGCGAAAGGAGCAGCTTGAACACTGAAGCTTTCTTT

size: -
V: TRBV11-2
D: -
J: TRBJ2-2
CDR3: CASSKGQANTGELFF
DNA: TGTGCCAGCAGCAAGGGACAAGCGAACACCGGGGAGCTGTTTTTT

size: few
V: TRBV7-3
D: -
J: TRBJ2-1
CDR3: CASSYTFSGEQFF
DNA: TGTGCCAGCAGCTACACGTTTAGTGGTGAGCAGTTCTTC

size: -
V: TRBV7-7
D: TRBD1
J: TRBJ2-7
CDR3: CASSYDRVGEQYF
DNA: TGTGCTAGCAGCTATGACAGGGTTGGCGAGCAGTACTTC

size: -
V: TRBV7-7
D: TRBD1
J: TRBJ2-5
CDR3: CASSSHDRGFLETQYF
DNA: TGTGCCAGCAGCTCCCACGACAGGGGTTTCCTGGAGACCCAGTACTTC

size: -
V: TRBV28
D: TRBD1
J: TRBJ1-1
CDR3: CASSLSGGEAFF
DNA: TGTGCCAGCAGTTTGTCAGGGGGGGAAGCTTTCTTT

size: -
V: TRBV14
D: -
J: TRBJ1-1
CDR3: CASSQGRGVEAFF
DNA: TGTGCCAGCAGCCAGGGGCGGGGGGTTGAAGCTTTCTTT

size: -
V: TRBV5-1
D: TRBD2
J: TRBJ2-1
CDR3: CASSLGLAGDGEQFF
DNA: TGCGCCAGCAGCCTAGGACTAGCGGGAGATGGTGAGCAGTTCTTC

size: -
V: TRBV30
D: TRBD1
J: TRBJ1-5
CDR3: CAWRSDRGQPQHF
DNA: TGTGCCTGGAGATCTGACAGGGGTCAGCCCCAGCATTTT

size: -
V: TRBV28
D: TRBD1
J: TRBJ1-2
CDR3: CASTLQGIVDYGYTF
DNA: TGTGCCAGCACCTTACAGGGGATAGTGGACTATGGCTACACCTTC

size: -
V: TRBV4-2
D: TRBD2
J: TRBJ2-3
CDR3: CASSQIASGSTDTQYF
DNA: TGTGCCAGCAGCCAAATTGCTAGCGGGAGCACAGATACGCAGTATTTT